What follows are 16 T cell receptor beta chains derived from one specimen sequenced in a study of cytomegalovirus exposure and HLA in healthy donors. The PCR was carried out with 60 Vbeta primers and 13 Jbeta primers. The repertoire was sequenced with immunoSEQ multiplex PCR; TCRdb's copy has only in-frame clones and lacks some. The sample yields 200,000 or so clones, about 80% seen once. Input material: PBMCs. These TCRs come from a man aged 40-49 years in good health and CMV-seronegative.

The chain recombines TRBV5-5 with TRBJ1-4, with D possibly being TRBD1 (5 bases). The CDR3 is made up of 18 amino acids. V was pared by 1 base and J by 0 bases, with 16 bases between. Per the germline V gene, CDR1 is SGHKS and CDR2 is YYEKEE (reference sequence). The CDR3 coding sequence is TGTGCCAGCAGCTTGACAGGAATGGTCTATGCAACTAATGAAAAACTGTTTTTT. As protein: CASSLTGMVYATNEKLFF.

The chain recombines TRBV5-1 with TRBJ2-3; 9 bases are shared with TRBD1. Germline V gene data show CDR1 as SGHRS and CDR2 as YFSETQ. This CDR3 contains 14 residues. Trimming removed 1 base from V and 4 bases from J; junction bases left unmatched: 1. CDR3 sequence (DNA): TGCGCCAGCAGCTTGACAGGGGGCCCAGATACGCAGTATTTT. It translates to CASSLTGGPDTQYF.

The V gene is TRBV7-9, the J gene TRBJ2-5; no clear D gene. Trimming removed 5 bases from V and 5 bases from J, with 12 bases in between. The CDR3 is made up of 13 amino acids. The V gene's germline CDR1 is SEHNR and CDR2 FQNEAQ (reference sequence). The CDR3, as DNA: TGTGCCAGCAGCCCATCCCTCGGGGAGACCCAGTACTTC. This translates into CASSPSLGETQYF.

The rearrangement joins TRBV9 to TRBJ2-3; tentatively, D is TRBD1 (6 bases). Trimming took 3 bases from V and 6 from J, leaving 17 bases between them. CDR1 is SGDLS and CDR2 is YYNGEE in the germline V gene. This CDR3 has 15 amino acids. The CDR3: CASSAKTGQRDTQYF. CDR3 coding DNA: TGTGCCAGCAGCGCGAAGACAGGTCAAAGGGATACGCAGTATTTT.

The chain is built from TRBV27 and TRBJ2-5; perhaps TRBD1 as D (6 bases). Germline CDR1 and CDR2: MNHEY and SMNVEV (reference sequence). This CDR3 is built from 15 residues. V was cut by 0 bases and J by 4 bases, with 12 bases left in between. The CDR3 spells CASSLSWQGSETQYF. CDR3 bases: TGTGCCAGCAGTTTATCGTGGCAGGGGTCAGAGACCCAGTACTTC.

The chain couples TRBV7-2 to TRBJ2-7, with D tentatively TRBD1 (6 bases). Germline assignment: CDR1 SGHTA and CDR2 FQGNSA. CDR3 length equals 14 residues. V was cut by 1 base and J by 3 bases, with 10 bases left in between. This chain's CDR3 is CASSLDTGLYEQYF. CDR3 coding DNA: TGTGCCAGCAGCTTAGATACAGGGCTCTACGAGCAGTACTTC.

Concerning this clone itself: No DNA is shown, since the ends of the CDR3 on it are uncertain; the CDR3 is the one TCRdb lists. V is TRBV11-2 and J is TRBJ2-7; the D call TRBD1 from the table was never checked on the DNA. The germline CDR1 and CDR2 sequences are SGHAT and FQNNGV. The CDR3 extends over 15 residues, inclusive of both ends. The CDR3 loop reads CASSLEDRGLHLQYF.

The rearrangement joins TRBV6-1 to TRBJ2-5; D is perhaps TRBD2 (5 bases). The CDR3 contains 12 residues. The V end was cut by 4 bases, the J end by 5 bases, with 8 bases between. Germline V gene sequence: CDR1 MNHNS, CDR2 SASEGT. DNA for the CDR3: TGTGCCAGCAGTGTCAGAGGGGAGACCCAGTACTTC. Translating it yields CASSVRGETQYF.

V usage is TRBV19 and J usage is TRBJ2-3, with 7 bases matching TRBD1. Germline V gives CDR1 LNHDA, CDR2 SQIVND (reference sequence). Losses at the gene ends were 3 bases for V and 9 bases for J; bases not matched to a gene: 0. This CDR3 comprises 11 residues. This CDR3 is CASSIRGTQYF. The CDR3 bases are TGTGCCAGTAGTATCAGGGGGACGCAGTATTTT.

This clone was observed a single time. This chain joins TRBV29-1 and TRBJ2-7; D might be TRBD2 (6 bases). This CDR3 is built from 16 residues. The germline CDR1 and CDR2 sequences are SQVTM and ANQGSEA. V was clipped by 2 bases and J by 2 bases, with 19 bases between them. This CDR3 is CSVETVGGSQPYEQYF. The CDR3 coding sequence is TGCAGCGTTGAAACCGTGGGAGGCAGCCAGCCCTACGAGCAGTACTTC.

DNA of the CDR3: TGTGCCAGCAGCGTAGCTAGCGGGAAGTCATATGAGCAGTTCTTC. It translates to CASSVASGKSYEQFF. The rearrangement uses TRBV9 and TRBJ2-1; TRBD2 agrees at 9 bases. There are 15 residues in the CDR3. With 0 bases clipped from V and 8 bases from J, the junction kept 6 bases outside the gene matches. Germline assignment: CDR1 SGDLS and CDR2 YYNGEE.

The chain couples TRBV27 to TRBJ1-1; D is undetermined. Germline CDR1 reads MNHEY; CDR2 reads SMNVEV (reference sequence). The CDR3 is 14 residues long. Trimming shortened V by 8 bases and J by 1 base, and 14 bases separated the two germline ends. CDR3 loop: CASWRAGGNTEAFF. In DNA, the CDR3 is TGTGCCAGCTGGCGGGCAGGAGGGAACACTGAAGCTTTCTTT.

This chain joins TRBV7-2 and TRBJ2-7; weak D call: TRBD2 (5 bases). In germline, CDR1 is SGHTA, CDR2 FQGNSA. The CDR3 is made up of 15 amino acids. V shed 5 bases and J shed 3 bases, with 17 bases lying between them. This CDR3 reads CASSQWTGSNYEQYF. The DNA of the CDR3 is TGTGCCAGCAGCCAATGGACGGGGAGTAACTACGAGCAGTACTTC.

This clone was seen a single time. V gene TRBV2 combines with J gene TRBJ2-5, with 9 bases aligning to TRBD2. After removal of 3 bases from V and 4 bases from J, the junction contained 6 bases not matched to a gene. The CDR3 has 15 residues. CDR1 and CDR2 from the germline V gene are SNHLY and FYNNEI. The CDR3 sequence is CASSERQTSGETQYF. In DNA form, the CDR3 reads TGTGCCAGCAGTGAGCGGCAGACTAGCGGAGAGACCCAGTACTTC.

V is TRBV6-1 and J is TRBJ2-7; weak D call: TRBD1 (6 bases). V was pared by 2 bases and J by 0 bases, with 20 bases between. The length of the CDR3 is 18 residues. Germline V gene data show CDR1 as MNHNS and CDR2 as SASEGT. CDR3 region: CASSENLNGRGSSYEQYF. The CDR3, as DNA: TGTGCCAGCAGTGAAAATTTAAACGGCAGGGGTAGCTCCTACGAGCAGTACTTC.

V and J are TRBV28 and TRBJ1-5; D ambiguous. The ends were cut back, 5 bases at V and 0 bases at J, with 8 bases in the middle. This CDR3 region has 14 residues. Germline CDR1 MDHEN, CDR2 SYDVKM. CDR3 DNA sequence: TGTGCCAGCAGTCCAACCTATAGCAATCAGCCCCAGCATTTT. It specifies CASSPTYSNQPQHF.